These 14 T cell receptor beta chains originate from one sample sequenced in a study of T-cell memory formation after mild COVID-19. Each CDR3 protein is one row after TCRdb ran MiXCR on the 5' RACE reads. The sample records about 260,000 distinct CDR3 sequences, 15% to 20% being singletons. The source material was PBMCs or a T cell subset sorted from them (not recorded which). The receptors originated from a man aged 18 to 30 who had mild COVID-19 (a few samples of this study predate the infection). Cell type and time point are not known.

This clonotype was counted at least ten times. The rearrangement joins TRBV7-9 to TRBJ2-1; no firm D call. Trimming took off 5 bases at V and 6 bases at J, with 17 bases between the two ends. The CDR3 length is 15 residues. The germline V gene has CDR1 SEHNR and CDR2 FQNEAQ (reference sequence). CDR3: CASSADEHLSNEQFF. CDR3 bases: TGTGCCAGCAGCGCTGATGAGCATCTCTCCAATGAGCAGTTCTTC.

This chain connects TRBV6-5 to TRBJ1-2, with D possibly being TRBD1 (6 bases). The CDR3 has 14 amino acids. The germline V and J ends were trimmed by 4 bases and 6 bases, with 15 bases remaining between them. In germline, CDR1 is MNHEY, CDR2 SVGAGI. In nucleotides, the CDR3 is TGTGCCAGCAGTTTCCGAGGGGGACCCAATGGCTACACCTTC. Translated, it gives CASSFRGGPNGYTF.

The chain joins TRBV20-1 to TRBJ2-3; D possibly corresponds to TRBD2 (9 bases). This CDR3 contains 17 residues. V lost 6 bases, J lost 3 bases, and 25 bases lay in between. Germline loops: CDR1 DFQATT, CDR2 SNEGSKA (reference sequence). CDR3 bases: TGCAGTGCCCGAAGACAGGGGACTAGCTTGATGACAGATACGCAGTATTTT. Protein: CSARRQGTSLMTDTQYF.

This clonotype was counted a few times. The chain is built from TRBV4-1 and TRBJ1-2, with D perhaps matching TRBD1 (6 bases). CDR1 is MGHRA and CDR2 is YSYEKL in the germline V gene. The CDR3 totals 15 residues. V dropped 4 bases and J dropped 6 bases, with 18 bases sitting between them. CDR3 loop: CASSLVRDTDHGYTF. For the CDR3, the DNA is TGCGCCAGCAGCCTGGTACGGGACACGGATCATGGCTACACCTTC.

The rearrangement links TRBV6-6 to TRBJ1-1, with D tentatively TRBD1 (5 bases). Trimming removed 6 bases from V and 0 bases from J, with 14 bases in between. Germline V gene lookup returns CDR1 MNHNY and CDR2 SVGAGI (reference sequence). The CDR3 is 15 amino acids. For the CDR3, the DNA is TGTGCCAGCAGAACTATCGACAGCATGAACACTGAAGCTTTCTTT. Translated, it gives CASRTIDSMNTEAFF.

Only a few counts were recorded for this clonotype. The chain has TRBV7-9 and TRBJ2-1, with D uncertain. This CDR3 spans 14 amino acids. The V and J ends lost 4 bases and 9 bases respectively, with 16 bases between them. Germline V gives CDR1 SEHNR, CDR2 FQNEAQ (reference sequence). This chain's CDR3 is CASSSRLDQAEQFF. CDR3 DNA sequence: TGTGCCAGCAGCTCCCGACTGGATCAAGCTGAGCAGTTCTTC.

This clonotype has a single count. This sequence joins TRBV6-5 and TRBJ2-3; no reliable D call. The V and J ends lost 6 bases and 1 base respectively, with 8 bases between them. Germline V gives CDR1 MNHEY, CDR2 SVGAGI. The CDR3 sequence is 13 residues long. The CDR3 reads CASRSDGTDTQYF. The CDR3 DNA follows: TGTGCCAGCAGGAGCGACGGCACAGATACGCAGTATTTT.

This clonotype came up a few times. The chain links TRBV20-1 to TRBJ1-1, with D unresolved. V shed 0 bases and J shed 0 bases, with 14 bases lying between them. CDR3 length: 16 residues. Germline assignment: CDR1 DFQATT and CDR2 SNEGSKA (reference sequence). The chain's CDR3 is CSARDWRVGMNTEAFF. The CDR3, as DNA: TGCAGTGCTAGAGATTGGAGGGTTGGCATGAACACTGAAGCTTTCTTT.

The sample holds a few counts of this clonotype. This chain uses TRBV4-2 with TRBJ1-4; TRBD1 matches 7 bases. Germline loops: CDR1 LGHNA, CDR2 YNFKEQ. Trimming took 1 base from V and 4 from J; bases not matched to a gene: 6. CDR3 length: 16 residues. The CDR3 nucleotides are TGTGCCAGCAGCCAAGGCTCCGGGACAGTTAATGAAAAACTGTTTTTT. This codes for CASSQGSGTVNEKLFF.

Worth noting for this clonotype: The junction shows a germline mismatch at one end, possibly a read error. The rearrangement joins TRBV7-7 to TRBJ2-2; D is possibly TRBD2 (6 bases). This CDR3 comprises 16 residues. In germline, CDR1 is SSHAT, CDR2 FNYEAQ (reference sequence). In DNA form, the CDR3 reads TGTGCTAGCAGCTCAATAGCGGCAGCGAACACCGGGGAGCTGTTTTTT. Protein sequence: CASSSIAAANTGELFF.

This clonotype was seen a few times. V is TRBV20-1 and J is TRBJ1-4; 7 positions match TRBD1. V lost 0 bases, J lost 8 bases, and 9 bases stayed unmatched. CDR1 and CDR2 (germline): DFQATT, SNEGSKA (reference sequence). The CDR3 length is 15 residues. CDR3 protein: CSARDPQGLREKLFF. The CDR3 DNA reads TGCAGTGCTAGAGATCCACAGGGGCTTCGGGAAAAACTGTTTTTT.

The CDR3 protein is CASSQEQGPETQYF. The CDR3 DNA reads TGCGCCAGCAGCCAAGAACAGGGCCCAGAGACCCAGTACTTC. The chain recombines TRBV4-3 with TRBJ2-5; weak D call: TRBD1 (6 bases). Germline CDR1 LGHNA, CDR2 YSLEER. CDR3 length: 14 residues. V lost 0 bases to trimming and J lost 4 bases, with 9 bases between them.

This chain uses TRBV30 with TRBJ2-1; 11 bases line up with TRBD1. There are 15 residues in the CDR3. After removal of 0 bases from V and 8 bases from J, the junction contained 6 bases not matched to a gene. Germline CDR1 and CDR2: GTSNPN and SVGIG (reference sequence). Here the CDR3 reads CAWSVGTGGPYEQFF. DNA for the CDR3: TGTGCCTGGAGTGTTGGGACAGGGGGACCGTATGAGCAGTTCTTC.

This clonotype was seen at least ten times. The chain combines TRBV4-3 with TRBJ1-6; 9 nucleotides agree with TRBD1. The CDR3 contains 13 residues. Germline V gene data show CDR1 as LGHNA and CDR2 as YSLEER. J was trimmed by 9 bases and V by 11 bases; bases with no gene match: 8. The CDR3 loop reads CAASRDRASPLHF. In nucleotides, the CDR3 is TGCGCCGCCAGCCGGGACAGGGCTTCACCCCTCCACTTT.